Listed here are 4 T cell receptor beta chains from one sample, sequenced in a study of cytomegalovirus exposure and HLA in healthy donors. The PCR had 60 Vbeta and 13 Jbeta primers. Method: immunoSEQ multiplex PCR; TCRdb's copy keeps in-frame clones and lacks some. Of about 85,000 clones listed, 60% to 85% are singletons. Material: PBMCs. The source is a boy between 10 and 17 years old in good health and CMV-seronegative.

The CDR3 bases are TGTGCCACCACACAGGGGGCGAACACTGAAGCTTTCTTT. This translates into CATTQGANTEAFF. This chain joins TRBV6-5 and TRBJ1-1; 9 bases are a match to TRBD1. V shed 10 bases and J 1 base; nucleotides not matched to a gene: 4. The CDR3 has 13 residues. CDR1 MNHEY and CDR2 SVGAGI come from the germline V gene.

V and J are TRBV9 and TRBJ1-5; D perhaps matches TRBD1 (6 bases). This CDR3 comprises 15 residues. The germline V gene has CDR1 SGDLS and CDR2 YYNGEE. V was pared by 0 bases and J by 5 bases, with 12 bases between. Here the CDR3 reads CASSVAGGADQPQHF. The CDR3 DNA is TGTGCCAGCAGCGTAGCTGGGGGGGCGGATCAGCCCCAGCATTTT.

The chain carries TRBV5-6 and TRBJ1-1; D ambiguous. The V gene lost 5 bases and the J gene lost 0 bases, with 17 bases spanning the gap. Germline V gene lookup returns CDR1 SGHDT and CDR2 YYEEEE. The CDR3 length is 16 residues. This CDR3 is CASRILESLMNTEAFF. In DNA form, the CDR3 reads TGTGCCAGCAGGATTCTGGAGAGCCTAATGAACACTGAAGCTTTCTTT.

The chain recombines TRBV5-4 with TRBJ2-5; 10 bases map to TRBD1. The junction had 4 bases not matched to a gene; V was cut back by 2 bases and J by 3 bases. CDR3 length equals 15 residues. CDR1 is SGHNT and CDR2 is YYREEE in the germline V gene (reference sequence). The CDR3 here is CASSFDGTGEETQYF. The CDR3 DNA sequence: TGTGCCAGCAGCTTCGACGGGACAGGGGAAGAGACCCAGTACTTC.